The 23 T cell receptor beta chains reported below all come from one sample, sequenced in a study of cytomegalovirus exposure and HLA in healthy donors. PCR involved 60 Vbeta and 13 Jbeta primers. TCRdb's copy holds only in-frame clones and misses some; the assay was immunoSEQ multiplex PCR. The sample carries more than 100,000 clones, around 79% recorded once. Source material: PBMCs. These receptors were collected from a woman aged 40 to 55 in good health and CMV-seronegative.

V gene TRBV4-2 combines with J gene TRBJ2-5; 7 nucleotides line up with TRBD2. The CDR3 sequence is 17 residues long. Germline V gives CDR1 LGHNA, CDR2 YNFKEQ. Trimming removed 1 base from V and 9 bases from J; junction bases left unmatched: 17. DNA of the CDR3: TGTGCCAGCAGCCAAGCTTCGGGAGACGCTAGCGGACGCCCCCAGTACTTC. Encoded protein: CASSQASGDASGRPQYF.

The chain carries TRBV14 and TRBJ2-2; 10 positions agree with TRBD2. CDR3 length: 18 residues. Germline CDR1 and CDR2: SGHDN and FVKESK. Unmatched junction bases numbered 10, after V lost 4 bases and J lost 2 bases. CDR3 nucleotide sequence: TGTGCCAGCAGCCGCCTGGGAGCGGGGGGGCCCAACACCGGGGAGCTGTTTTTT. Translation gives CASSRLGAGGPNTGELFF.

This rearrangement joins TRBV9 to TRBJ1-2; tentatively, D is TRBD1 (6 bases). The V and J ends lost 5 bases and 1 base respectively, with 12 bases between them. This CDR3 region has 14 residues. Germline loops: CDR1 SGDLS, CDR2 YYNGEE. The CDR3: CASSRDTDNYGYTF. The CDR3 nucleotides are TGTGCCAGCAGTCGGGACACAGATAACTATGGCTACACCTTC.

The V and J genes are TRBV7-8 and TRBJ2-2; D might be TRBD2 (6 bases). Germline values: CDR1 SGHVS, CDR2 FQNEAQ. The CDR3 extends over 18 amino acids. V lost 1 base, J lost 8 bases, and 23 bases lay in between. CDR3 coding DNA: TGTGCCAGCAGCTTAGGGTCAGGCGGCGGGGCTTTACTAGGGGAGCTGTTTTTT. This sequence encodes CASSLGSGGGALLGELFF.

V gene TRBV2 combines with J gene TRBJ2-7; TRBD2 might be the D (5 bases). CDR1 is SNHLY and CDR2 is FYNNEI in the germline V gene. V gave up 4 bases and J gave up 6 bases, with 19 bases separating them. The CDR3 length is 15 residues. The chain's CDR3 is CASSARDTHLLEQYF. The CDR3 DNA is TGTGCCAGCAGTGCCCGGGATACCCACCTCCTCGAGCAGTACTTC.

The V gene is TRBV27, the J gene TRBJ2-7, with D maybe TRBD2 (5 bases). In germline, CDR1 is MNHEY, CDR2 SMNVEV (reference sequence). This CDR3 spans 15 amino acids. Deletions cut 6 bases from V and 3 bases from J, with 18 bases between. The CDR3: CASRRDDSGLYEQYF. CDR3 DNA sequence: TGTGCCAGCAGACGGGATGACTCAGGTCTCTACGAGCAGTACTTC.

This chain links TRBV4-3 with TRBJ1-2, with 8 positions matching TRBD1. Germline values: CDR1 LGHNA, CDR2 YSLEER. There are 17 residues in the CDR3. The J segment lost 2 bases and the V segment lost 0 bases, leaving 8 bases of the junction unmatched. The CDR3 nucleotides are TGCGCCAGCAGCCAAGATCAGGGGGCCGTGGTGAACTATGGCTACACCTTC. It codes for CASSQDQGAVVNYGYTF.

The table lists this clone with a few counts. V is TRBV6-6 and J is TRBJ1-5; D may be TRBD1 (6 bases). CDR1 is MNHNY, CDR2 SVGAGI, per germline (reference sequence). The CDR3 totals 15 residues. The V end lost 5 bases, the J end lost 6 bases, and 17 bases lay between the germline ends. The CDR3 protein is CASSPGGQRGQPQHF. DNA of the CDR3: TGTGCCAGCAGTCCTGGCGGACAGAGAGGTCAGCCCCAGCATTTT.

The V and J genes are TRBV5-6 and TRBJ1-1; 7 nucleotides agree with TRBD1. The CDR3 has 13 residues. CDR1 SGHDT and CDR2 YYEEEE come from the germline V gene. V was pared by 4 bases and J by 7 bases, with 7 bases of the junction left unmatched. The CDR3 is CASSPGTDLEAFF. CDR3 bases: TGTGCCAGCAGCCCGGGGACAGACCTTGAAGCTTTCTTT.

V gene TRBV5-4 combines with J gene TRBJ2-7; 9 bases are shared with TRBD2. Unmatched junction bases numbered 4, after V lost 2 bases and J lost 4 bases. CDR1 and CDR2 (germline): SGHNT, YYREEE (reference sequence). The CDR3 contains 14 residues. CDR3 residues: CASSFAGGSYEQYF. Here the CDR3 DNA reads TGTGCCAGCAGCTTTGCGGGAGGGAGTTACGAGCAGTACTTC.

This chain uses TRBV7-8 with TRBJ1-3; TRBD1 agrees at 8 bases. Per the germline V gene, CDR1 is SGHVS and CDR2 is FQNEAQ. The CDR3 is 14 residues long. After removal of 6 bases from V and 8 bases from J, the junction contained 9 bases not matched to a gene. The CDR3 region is CASRNRTGSDTIYF. The CDR3 DNA reads as TGTGCCAGCAGGAACCGGACAGGGTCGGACACCATATATTTT. The full variable domain, rest sourced from reference TRBV7-8 and TRBJ1-3, is GAGVSQSPRYKVAKRGQDVALRCDPISGHVSLFWYQQALGQGPEFLTYFQNEAQLDKSGLPSDRFFAERPEGSVSTLKIQRTQQEDSAVYLCASRNRTGSDTIYFGEGSWLTVV.

The genes are TRBV4-3 and TRBJ1-6, with D possibly matching TRBD1 (6 bases). Between the trimmed V and J ends, which lost 1 base and 9 bases, there was a span of 13 bases. Looked up from germline, CDR1 is LGHNA and CDR2 is YSLEER. The CDR3 totals 15 residues. The CDR3 reads CASSQAGGGGSPLHF. CDR3 bases: TGCGCCAGCAGCCAAGCGGGGGGCGGCGGTTCACCCCTCCACTTT.

Notes on this clone: The same CDR3 is also encoded by other DNA sequences in this sample. The V call is TRBV19, the J call TRBJ1-1; 8 nucleotides line up with TRBD1. Looked up from germline, CDR1 is LNHDA and CDR2 is SQIVND (reference sequence). The CDR3 contains 15 residues. V shed 5 bases and J 5 bases; nucleotides not matched to a gene: 10. CDR3 in DNA: TGTGCCAGTAGTCAACTGCAGGGGGCTCGGACTGAAGCTTTCTTT. It encodes CASSQLQGARTEAFF.

The CDR3: CASSYQGSLEQYF. The CDR3 region has the DNA TGTGCCAGCAGTTACCAGGGCTCCCTCGAGCAGTACTTC. The rearrangement joins TRBV6-5 to TRBJ2-7; D is perhaps TRBD1 (5 bases). Per the germline V gene, CDR1 is MNHEY and CDR2 is SVGAGI. This CDR3 has 13 amino acids. V was clipped by 2 bases and J by 6 bases, with 11 bases between them.

This clone was found once. This chain links TRBV16 with TRBJ1-4; D gene ambiguous. This CDR3 has 14 residues. Per the germline V gene, CDR1 is KGHSY and CDR2 is FQNENV. The ends were cut back, 4 bases at V and 8 bases at J, with 14 bases in the middle. In DNA form, the CDR3 reads TGTGCCAGCAGCCCGAGAGGAAGGAAAGAAAAACTGTTTTTT. Protein product: CASSPRGRKEKLFF. Variable domain in full (rest from reference TRBV16 and TRBJ1-4): GEEVAQTPKHLVRGEGQKAKLYCAPIKGHSYVFWYQQVLKNEFKFLISFQNENVFDETGMPKERFSAKCLPNSPCSLEIQATKLEDSAVYFCASSPRGRKEKLFFGSGTQLSVL.

The chain uses TRBV13 and TRBJ2-5; 7 bases are a match to TRBD1. CDR1 is PRHDT and CDR2 is FYEKMQ in the germline V gene (reference sequence). J lost 4 bases, V lost 4 bases, and 9 bases had no gene match. The CDR3 is 15 residues long. In nucleotides, the CDR3 is TGTGCCAGCAGCTCCCGACAGGGTGTAGCAGAGACCCAGTACTTC. Residues: CASSSRQGVAETQYF.

V is TRBV7-2 and J is TRBJ2-5; a possible D gene is TRBD1 (5 bases). V dropped 7 bases and J dropped 5 bases, with 17 bases sitting between them. Germline CDR1 SGHTA, CDR2 FQGNSA. The CDR3 extends over 14 amino acids. Here the CDR3 reads CASNYYRTMETQYF. CDR3 coding DNA: TGTGCCAGCAACTACTACCGGACAATGGAGACCCAGTACTTC.

This chain links TRBV18 with TRBJ2-5, with a possible D match to TRBD1 (5 bases). The CDR3 runs 14 residues. The germline V gene has CDR1 KGHSH and CDR2 LQKENI. Trimming stripped 3 bases from V and 2 bases from J, with 10 bases between. The CDR3 coding sequence is TGTGCCAGCTCACCGTCCCAGGGACAAGAGACCCAGTACTTC. Translation: CASSPSQGQETQYF.

The CDR3 is CASSGGGTEPYGYTF. In nucleotides, the CDR3 is TGTGCCAGCAGTGGCGGAGGGACAGAACCCTATGGCTACACCTTC. V usage is TRBV2 and J usage is TRBJ1-2, with 7 bases identical to TRBD1. CDR3 length: 15 residues. J was trimmed by 4 bases and V by 4 bases; bases with no gene match: 9. The germline gives CDR1 SNHLY, CDR2 FYNNEI.

V gene TRBV4-2 combines with J gene TRBJ2-3; a possible D gene is TRBD2 (5 bases). CDR1 is LGHNA and CDR2 is YNFKEQ in the germline V gene. This CDR3 region has 15 residues. Trimming took 1 base from V and 4 from J, leaving 12 bases between them. This CDR3 reads CASSQGPGGSDTQYF. DNA of the CDR3: TGTGCCAGCAGCCAAGGACCGGGCGGGTCAGATACGCAGTATTTT.

This sequence joins TRBV7-6 and TRBJ2-7; no clear D gene. The CDR3 is 12 amino acids. With 5 bases removed from V and 7 bases from J, the gap between germline ends came to 12 bases. CDR1 is SGHVS and CDR2 is FNYEAQ in the germline V gene. The CDR3 region is CASSTEAPEQYF. For the CDR3, the DNA is TGTGCCAGCAGCACCGAGGCCCCTGAGCAGTACTTC.

The rearrangement links TRBV2 to TRBJ2-5, with TRBD1 identical over 9 bases. The ends lost 6 bases at V and 4 bases at J; junction bases unmatched: 9. This CDR3 contains 15 residues. Germline V gene sequence: CDR1 SNHLY, CDR2 FYNNEI. CDR3 in DNA: TGTGCCAGCAGAGGGACAGGGACTCCTCGAGAGACCCAGTACTTC. Translated, it gives CASRGTGTPRETQYF.

This rearrangement joins TRBV7-2 to TRBJ2-7, with TRBD2 matching over 7 bases. The CDR3 has 15 amino acids. V shed 5 bases and J 0 bases; nucleotides not matched to a gene: 7. Germline CDR1 SGHTA, CDR2 FQGNSA. CDR3 sequence: CASSGAGPHSYEQYF. CDR3 nucleotide sequence: TGTGCCAGCAGCGGAGCGGGGCCCCACTCCTACGAGCAGTACTTC.